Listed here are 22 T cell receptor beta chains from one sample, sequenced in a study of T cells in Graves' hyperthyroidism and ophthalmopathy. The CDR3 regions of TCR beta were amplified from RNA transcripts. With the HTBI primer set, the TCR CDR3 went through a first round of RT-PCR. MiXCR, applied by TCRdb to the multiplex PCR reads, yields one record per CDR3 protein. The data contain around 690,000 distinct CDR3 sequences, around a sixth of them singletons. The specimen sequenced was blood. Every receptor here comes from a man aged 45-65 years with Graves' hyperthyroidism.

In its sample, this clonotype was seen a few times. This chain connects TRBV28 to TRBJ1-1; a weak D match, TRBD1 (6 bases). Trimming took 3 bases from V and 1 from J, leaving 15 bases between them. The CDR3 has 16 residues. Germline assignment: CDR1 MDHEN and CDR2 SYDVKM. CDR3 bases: TGTGCCAGCAGTTTTTCATACGACAGGAGGAACACTGAAGCTTTCTTT. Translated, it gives CASSFSYDRRNTEAFF.

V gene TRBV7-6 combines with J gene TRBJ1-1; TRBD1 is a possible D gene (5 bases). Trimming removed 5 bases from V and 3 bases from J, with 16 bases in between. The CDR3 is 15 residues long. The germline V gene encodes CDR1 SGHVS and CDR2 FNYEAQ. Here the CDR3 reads CASSTRIGGHTEAFF. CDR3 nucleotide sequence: TGTGCCAGCAGCACGCGGATCGGGGGTCACACTGAAGCTTTCTTT.

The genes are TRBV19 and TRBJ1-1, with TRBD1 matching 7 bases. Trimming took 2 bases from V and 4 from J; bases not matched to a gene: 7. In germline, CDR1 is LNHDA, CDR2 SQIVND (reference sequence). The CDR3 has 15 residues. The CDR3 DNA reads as TGTGCCAGTAGTATAAACAGGGGAGAGGGCACTGAAGCTTTCTTT. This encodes CASSINRGEGTEAFF.

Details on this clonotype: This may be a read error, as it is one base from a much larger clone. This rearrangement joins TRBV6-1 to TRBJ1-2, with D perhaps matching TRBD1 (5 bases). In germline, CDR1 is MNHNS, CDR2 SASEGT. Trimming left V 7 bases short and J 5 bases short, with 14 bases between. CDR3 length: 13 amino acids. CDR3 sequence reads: CASKLTAKYGYTF. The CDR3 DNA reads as TGTGCCAGCAAGTTGACAGCGAAGTATGGCTACACCTTC.

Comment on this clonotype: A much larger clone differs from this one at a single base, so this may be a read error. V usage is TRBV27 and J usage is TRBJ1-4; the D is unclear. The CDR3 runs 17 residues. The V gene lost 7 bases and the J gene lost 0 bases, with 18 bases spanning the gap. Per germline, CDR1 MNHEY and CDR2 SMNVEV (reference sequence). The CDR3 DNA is TGTGCCAGCAATCCAGTTCGAATTCCCACAACTAATGAAAAACTGTTTTTT. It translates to CASNPVRIPTTNEKLFF.

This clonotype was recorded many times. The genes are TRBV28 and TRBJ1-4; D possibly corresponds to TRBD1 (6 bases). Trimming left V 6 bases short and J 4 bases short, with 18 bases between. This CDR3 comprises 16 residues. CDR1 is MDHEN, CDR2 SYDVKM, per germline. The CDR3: CASSPWGLGSNEKLFF. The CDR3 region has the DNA TGTGCCAGCAGCCCATGGGGGCTCGGGAGTAATGAAAAACTGTTTTTT.

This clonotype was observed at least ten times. The CDR3, as DNA: TGTGCCACCAGTGATTTAGGGACAGGGGGACTAGCGGATCTCCAAGAGACCCAGTACTTC. This gives the protein CATSDLGTGGLADLQETQYF. This chain connects TRBV24-1 to TRBJ2-5, with D perhaps matching TRBD1 or TRBD2 (11 bases each). There are 20 residues in the CDR3. Germline V gene sequence: CDR1 KGHDR, CDR2 SFDVKD. Trimming stripped 1 base from V and 1 base from J, with 24 bases between.

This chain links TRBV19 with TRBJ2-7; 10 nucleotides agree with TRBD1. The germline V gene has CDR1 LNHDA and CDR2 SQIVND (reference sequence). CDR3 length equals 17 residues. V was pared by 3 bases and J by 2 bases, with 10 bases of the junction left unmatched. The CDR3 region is CASSITPGQGSTYEQYF. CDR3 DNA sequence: TGTGCCAGTAGTATTACCCCGGGACAGGGGTCAACCTACGAGCAGTACTTC.

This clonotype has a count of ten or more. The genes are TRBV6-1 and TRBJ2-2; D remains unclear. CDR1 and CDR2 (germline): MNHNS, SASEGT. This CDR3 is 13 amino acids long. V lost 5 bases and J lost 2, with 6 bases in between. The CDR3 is CASSTVNTGELFF. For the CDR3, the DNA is TGTGCCAGCAGTACCGTTAACACCGGGGAGCTGTTTTTT.

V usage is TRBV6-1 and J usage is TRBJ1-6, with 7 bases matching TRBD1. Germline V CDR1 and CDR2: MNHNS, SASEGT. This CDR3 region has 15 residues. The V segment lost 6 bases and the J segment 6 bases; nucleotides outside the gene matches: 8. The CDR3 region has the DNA TGTGCCAGCAGGGACAGGCAACAAATTAATTCACCCCTCCACTTT. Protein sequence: CASRDRQQINSPLHF.

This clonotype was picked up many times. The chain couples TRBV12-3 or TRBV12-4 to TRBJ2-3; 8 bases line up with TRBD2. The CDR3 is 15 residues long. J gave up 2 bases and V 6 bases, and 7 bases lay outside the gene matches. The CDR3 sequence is CASSFSGDLTDTQYF. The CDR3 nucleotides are TGTGCCAGCAGCTTTAGCGGGGACCTCACAGATACGCAGTATTTT.

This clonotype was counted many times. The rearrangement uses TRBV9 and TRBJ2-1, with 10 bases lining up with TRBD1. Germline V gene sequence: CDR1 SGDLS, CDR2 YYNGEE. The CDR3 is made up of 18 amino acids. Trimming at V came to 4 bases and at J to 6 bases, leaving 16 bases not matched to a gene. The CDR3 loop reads CASSLPGRGGQGINEQFF. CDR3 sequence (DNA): TGTGCCAGCAGCCTCCCAGGGAGGGGGGGACAGGGGATCAATGAGCAGTTCTTC. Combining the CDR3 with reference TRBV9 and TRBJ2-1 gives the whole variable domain DSGVTQTPKHLITATGQRVTLRCSPRSGDLSVYWYQQSLDQGLQFLIQYYNGEERAKGNILERFSAQQFPDLHSELNLSSLELGDSALYFCASSLPGRGGQGINEQFFGPGTRLTVL.

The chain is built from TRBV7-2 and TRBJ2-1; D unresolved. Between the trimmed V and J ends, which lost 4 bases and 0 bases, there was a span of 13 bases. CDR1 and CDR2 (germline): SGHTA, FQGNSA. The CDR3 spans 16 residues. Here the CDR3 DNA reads TGTGCCAGCAGCTCGCCACACCTGAGCTCCTACAATGAGCAGTTCTTC. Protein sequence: CASSSPHLSSYNEQFF.

CDR3 coding DNA: TGCAGCGTTGGGGGGGGCAGGGGTAGCACTGAAGCTTTCTTT. The encoded protein is CSVGGGRGSTEAFF. The chain recombines TRBV29-1 with TRBJ1-1; a possible D gene is TRBD1 (6 bases). V lost 4 bases to trimming and J lost 4 bases, with 16 bases between them. The CDR3 spans 14 residues. CDR1 is SQVTM, CDR2 ANQGSEA, per germline.

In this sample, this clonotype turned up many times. The CDR3 sequence is CASIKTGTSVYNEQFF. CDR3 sequence (DNA): TGTGCCAGCATAAAAACCGGGACTAGCGTCTACAATGAGCAGTTCTTC. The rearrangement uses TRBV7-9 and TRBJ2-1; TRBD2 aligns across 10 bases. This CDR3 comprises 16 residues. V was clipped by 7 bases and J by 3 bases; unmatched bases: 9. The V gene's germline CDR1 is SEHNR and CDR2 FQNEAQ (reference sequence).

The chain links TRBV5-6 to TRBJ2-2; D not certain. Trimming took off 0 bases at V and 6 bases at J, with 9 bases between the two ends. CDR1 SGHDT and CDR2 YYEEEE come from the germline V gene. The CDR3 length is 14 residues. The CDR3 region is CASSLDPGAGELFF. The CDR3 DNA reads TGTGCCAGCAGCTTGGATCCAGGTGCCGGGGAGCTGTTTTTT.

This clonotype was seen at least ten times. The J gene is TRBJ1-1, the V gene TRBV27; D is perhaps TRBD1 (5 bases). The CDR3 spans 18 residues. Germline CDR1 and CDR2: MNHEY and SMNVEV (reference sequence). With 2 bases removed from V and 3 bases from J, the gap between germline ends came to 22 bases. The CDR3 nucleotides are TGTGCCAGCAGTTTAATTTTAGGTCCAGGGCCCGGGGACACTGAAGCTTTCTTT. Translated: CASSLILGPGPGDTEAFF.

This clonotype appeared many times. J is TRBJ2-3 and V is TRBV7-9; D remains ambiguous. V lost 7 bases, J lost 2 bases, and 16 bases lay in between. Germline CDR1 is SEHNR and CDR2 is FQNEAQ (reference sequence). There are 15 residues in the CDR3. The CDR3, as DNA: TGTGCCAGCATATTGTGGGAAATCTACACAGATACGCAGTATTTT. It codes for CASILWEIYTDTQYF.

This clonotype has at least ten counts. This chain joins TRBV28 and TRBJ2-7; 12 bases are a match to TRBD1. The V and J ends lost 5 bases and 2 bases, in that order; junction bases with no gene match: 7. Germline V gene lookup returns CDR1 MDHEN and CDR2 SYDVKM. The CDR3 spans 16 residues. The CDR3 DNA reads TGTGCCAGCAGTGAAACCGGGACAGGGGGCCCCTACGAGCAGTACTTC. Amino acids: CASSETGTGGPYEQYF.

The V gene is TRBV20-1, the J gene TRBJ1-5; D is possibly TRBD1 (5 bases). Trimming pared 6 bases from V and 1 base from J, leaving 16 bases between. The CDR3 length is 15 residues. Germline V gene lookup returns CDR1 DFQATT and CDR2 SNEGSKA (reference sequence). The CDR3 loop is CSAPSGGESNQPQHF. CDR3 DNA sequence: TGCAGTGCCCCGAGTGGGGGGGAAAGCAATCAGCCCCAGCATTTT.

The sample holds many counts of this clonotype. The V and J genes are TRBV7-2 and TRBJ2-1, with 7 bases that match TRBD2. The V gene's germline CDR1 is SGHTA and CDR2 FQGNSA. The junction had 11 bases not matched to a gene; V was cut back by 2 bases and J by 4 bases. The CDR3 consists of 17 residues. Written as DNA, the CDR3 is TGTGCCAGCAGCTTATTTTCCGCCAGCGGGATTTACAATGAGCAGTTCTTC. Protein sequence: CASSLFSASGIYNEQFF.

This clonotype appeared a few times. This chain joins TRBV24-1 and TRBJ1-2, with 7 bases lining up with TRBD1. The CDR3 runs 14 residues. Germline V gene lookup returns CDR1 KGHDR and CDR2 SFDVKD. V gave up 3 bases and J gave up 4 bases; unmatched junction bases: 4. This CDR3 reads CATSDRTGTYGYTF. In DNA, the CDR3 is TGTGCCACCAGTGATCGGACAGGTACCTATGGCTACACCTTC.